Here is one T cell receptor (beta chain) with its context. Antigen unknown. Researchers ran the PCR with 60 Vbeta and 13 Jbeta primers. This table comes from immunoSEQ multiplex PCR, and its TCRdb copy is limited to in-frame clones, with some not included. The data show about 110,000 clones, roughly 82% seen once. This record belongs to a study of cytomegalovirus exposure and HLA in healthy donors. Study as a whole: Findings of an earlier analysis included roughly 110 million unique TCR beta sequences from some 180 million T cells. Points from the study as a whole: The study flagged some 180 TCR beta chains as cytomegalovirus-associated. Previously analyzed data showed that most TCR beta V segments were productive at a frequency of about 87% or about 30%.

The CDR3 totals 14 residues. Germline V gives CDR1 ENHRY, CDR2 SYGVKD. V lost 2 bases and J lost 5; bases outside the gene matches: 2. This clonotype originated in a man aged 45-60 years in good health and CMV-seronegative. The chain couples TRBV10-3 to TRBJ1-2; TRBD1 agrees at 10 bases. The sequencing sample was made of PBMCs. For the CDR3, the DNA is TGTGCCATCAGTGAGGACAGGGGGCCTTATGGCTACACCTTC. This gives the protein CAISEDRGPYGYTF.